Detailed here is one TCR beta chain. TCRdb reanalyzed the PCR reads with MiXCR. The sample yields about 49,000 clones, roughly 4% seen once. Every patient was untreated before thyroid surgery. The data were obtained in a study of metastatic and nonmetastatic thyroid tumors. Sequenced sample: blood. This clonotype was obtained from a female donor with papillary thyroid cancer or a benign thyroid nodule (not recorded which). Some clones in this sample may be carry-over from other donors' samples.

The DNA of the CDR3 is TGTGCCAGCAACTCAGGGACAGCCTACGAGCAGTACTTC. Protein sequence: CASNSGTAYEQYF. This rearrangement joins TRBV7-9 to TRBJ2-7; 7 bases align to TRBD1. V was clipped by 7 bases and J by 2 bases; unmatched bases: 5. Per germline, CDR1 SEHNR and CDR2 FQNEAQ (reference sequence). The CDR3 consists of 13 residues.